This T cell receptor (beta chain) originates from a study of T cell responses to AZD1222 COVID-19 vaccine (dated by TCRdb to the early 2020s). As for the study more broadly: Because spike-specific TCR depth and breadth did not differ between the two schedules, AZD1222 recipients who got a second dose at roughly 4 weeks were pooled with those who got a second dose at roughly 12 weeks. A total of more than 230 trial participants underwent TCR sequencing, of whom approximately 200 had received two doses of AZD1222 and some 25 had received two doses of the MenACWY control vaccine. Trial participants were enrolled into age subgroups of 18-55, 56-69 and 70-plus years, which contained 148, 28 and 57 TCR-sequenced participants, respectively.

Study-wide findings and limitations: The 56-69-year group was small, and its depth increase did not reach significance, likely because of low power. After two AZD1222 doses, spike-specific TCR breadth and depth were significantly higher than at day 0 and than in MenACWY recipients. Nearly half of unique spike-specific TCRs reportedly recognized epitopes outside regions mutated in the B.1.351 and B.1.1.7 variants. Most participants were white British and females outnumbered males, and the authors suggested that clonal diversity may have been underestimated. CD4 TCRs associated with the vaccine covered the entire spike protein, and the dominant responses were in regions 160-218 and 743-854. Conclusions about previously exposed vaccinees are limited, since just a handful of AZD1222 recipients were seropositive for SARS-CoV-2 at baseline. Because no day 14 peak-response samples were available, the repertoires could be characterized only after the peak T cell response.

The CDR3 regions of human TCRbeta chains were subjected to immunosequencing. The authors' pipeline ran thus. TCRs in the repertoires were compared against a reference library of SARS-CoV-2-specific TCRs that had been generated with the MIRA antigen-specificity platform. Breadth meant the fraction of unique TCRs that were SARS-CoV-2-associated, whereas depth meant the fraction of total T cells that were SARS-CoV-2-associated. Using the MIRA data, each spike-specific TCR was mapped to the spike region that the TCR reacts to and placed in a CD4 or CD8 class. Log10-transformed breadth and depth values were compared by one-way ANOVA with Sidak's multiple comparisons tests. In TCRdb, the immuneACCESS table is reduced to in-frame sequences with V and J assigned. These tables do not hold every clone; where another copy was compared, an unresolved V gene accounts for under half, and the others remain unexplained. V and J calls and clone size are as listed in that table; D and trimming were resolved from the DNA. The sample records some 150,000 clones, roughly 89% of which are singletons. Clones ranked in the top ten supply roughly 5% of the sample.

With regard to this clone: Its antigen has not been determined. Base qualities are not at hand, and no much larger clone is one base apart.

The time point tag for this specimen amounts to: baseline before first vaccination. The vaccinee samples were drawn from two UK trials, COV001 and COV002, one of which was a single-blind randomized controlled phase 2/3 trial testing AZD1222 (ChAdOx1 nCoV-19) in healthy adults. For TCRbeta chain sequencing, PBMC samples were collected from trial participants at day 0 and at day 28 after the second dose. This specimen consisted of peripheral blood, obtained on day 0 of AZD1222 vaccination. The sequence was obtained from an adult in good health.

In nucleotide form, the sequence is TGTGCCAGTAGTATATCCAGGTCGGGTACTCAAGGCTACACCTTC. Translated, it reads CASSISRSGTQGYTF. The chain was built from TRBV19 and TRBJ1-2; confidence is insufficient to name the D gene. There are 15 amino acids in the CDR3, from cysteine to phenylalanine inclusive. Only CDR3 DNA remains: 45 bases, in frame from the first base. V was cut back by 2 bases and J by 8 bases, leaving a gap of 18 bases between them. CDR1 and CDR2, per the germline V gene (reference sequence), are LNHDA and SQIVND.